This T cell receptor beta chain stems from a study of cytotoxic CD8 clonotypes in ibrutinib-treated CLL. Findings of the study overall: Exceeding age-matched healthy donors, baseline clonality also tracked the counts of circulating CD8+ T cells.

Notes on this clone: Its antigen is unknown.

CDR1 SGHRS and CDR2 YFSETQ come from the germline V gene. This CDR3 has 16 amino acids. The V and J ends lost 0 bases and 0 bases, in that order; junction bases with no gene match: 4. Profiled with immunoSEQ multiplex PCR; TCRdb holds only in-frame clones, not every one. The data contain over 250,000 clones, roughly four fifths of them singletons. J is TRBJ2-3 and V is TRBV5-1; TRBD2 matches 7 bases. This clonotype was sampled from a human donor with chronic lymphocytic leukemia. Here the sequenced sample was PBMCs, taken at disease progression, from a patient treated with ibrutinib. In DNA form, the CDR3 reads TGCGCCAGCAGCTTGGGTAGCGGGTATAGCACAGATACGCAGTATTTT. Its protein product is CASSLGSGYSTDTQYF.